The 30 T cell receptor beta chains reported below all come from one sample, sequenced in a study of cytomegalovirus exposure and HLA in healthy donors (dated by TCRdb to the late 2010s). The library was produced with the immunoSEQ multiplex PCR assay. The table was pulled from immuneACCESS by TCRdb, which kept in-frame rearrangements only. Such tables lose some clones; where checked, under half of the loss comes from unresolved V genes, and the rest has no known cause. Present in this sample are 100,000 to 150,000 clones, around 94% of which were seen just once. Roughly 1.2% of the sample comes from the top ten. Sequencing used PBMCs. These receptor sequences come from a young woman in good health and CMV-seronegative.

The gene calls are TRBV5-1 and TRBJ1-1; D perhaps matches TRBD1 (6 bases). CDR3 length equals 13 residues. Germline CDR1 SGHRS, CDR2 YFSETQ. V gave up 0 bases and J gave up 11 bases, with 14 bases separating them. CDR3 nucleotides: TGCGCCAGCAGCTTGGAGGGTCAGGGGCATGCTTTCTTT. It encodes CASSLEGQGHAFF.

The chain uses TRBV5-1 and TRBJ1-1; D is ambiguous. The CDR3 sequence is 14 residues long. V lost 0 bases and J 6 bases, leaving 12 bases between the germline ends. Germline assignment: CDR1 SGHRS and CDR2 YFSETQ. The CDR3 loop is CASSLAGVASEAFF. The CDR3 nucleotides read TGCGCCAGCAGCTTGGCCGGGGTTGCCTCTGAAGCTTTCTTT.

This CDR3 is CASSPGGSEQFF. Written as DNA, the CDR3 is TGTGCCAGCAGCCCCGGGGGTTCGGAGCAGTTCTTC. This chain links TRBV7-3 with TRBJ2-1; D is possibly TRBD2 (6 bases). Germline V gene lookup returns CDR1 SGHTA and CDR2 FQGTGA. V was trimmed by 5 bases and J by 10 bases, leaving 12 bases between them. The CDR3 totals 12 residues.

This chain links TRBV2 with TRBJ1-5; the match to TRBD1 covers 7 bases. Germline values: CDR1 SNHLY, CDR2 FYNNEI. V shed 7 bases, J shed 4 bases, and the junction held 7 bases outside the gene matches. The CDR3 spans 14 residues. CDR3 nucleotides: TGTGCCAGCAACACAGGGGAAAGTAATCAGCCCCAGCATTTT. This sequence encodes CASNTGESNQPQHF.

V is TRBV30 and J is TRBJ1-5; a weak D match, TRBD1 (5 bases). Germline-derived CDR1 and CDR2 are GTSNPN and SVGIG (reference sequence). V lost 3 bases to trimming and J lost 0 bases, with 12 bases between them. This CDR3 has 15 amino acids. For the CDR3, the DNA is TGTGCCTGGAGCCCAAGGGGATATAGCAATCAGCCCCAGCATTTT. Translation: CAWSPRGYSNQPQHF. The whole variable domain, remainder taken from reference TRBV30 and TRBJ1-5, is SQTIHQWPATLVQPVGSPLSLECTVEGTSNPNLYWYRQAAGRGLQLLFYSVGIGQISSEVPQNLSASRPQDRQFILSSKKLLLSDSGFYLCAWSPRGYSNQPQHFGDGTRLSIL.

This chain connects TRBV10-3 to TRBJ2-1, with D perhaps TRBD2 (5 bases). This CDR3 region has 14 residues. Trimming stripped 4 bases from V and 2 bases from J, with 9 bases between. Looked up from germline, CDR1 is ENHRY and CDR2 is SYGVKD. The CDR3 spells CAISGDGTYNEQFF. The CDR3 DNA sequence: TGTGCCATCAGTGGTGACGGGACCTACAATGAGCAGTTCTTC.

This chain connects TRBV6-1 to TRBJ2-7; TRBD2 might be the D (5 bases). The V gene's germline CDR1 is MNHNS and CDR2 SASEGT. The CDR3 extends over 13 amino acids. V was pared by 7 bases and J by 1 base, with 11 bases between. CDR3 protein: CASIASGSYEQYF. CDR3 DNA: TGTGCCAGCATCGCCAGCGGTTCCTACGAGCAGTACTTC.

The chain carries TRBV4-1 and TRBJ2-7; D is perhaps TRBD1 (5 bases). The V gene's germline CDR1 is MGHRA and CDR2 YSYEKL. The V end was cut by 0 bases, the J end by 3 bases, with 15 bases between. This CDR3 is 16 amino acids long. The CDR3 here is CASSQDLAQGNYEQYF. CDR3 DNA sequence: TGCGCCAGCAGCCAAGATCTGGCGCAGGGTAACTACGAGCAGTACTTC.

The chain is built from TRBV4-2 and TRBJ1-5; D is uncertain. CDR1 and CDR2 from the germline V gene are LGHNA and YNFKEQ. The CDR3 contains 13 residues. V lost 2 bases, J lost 0 bases, and 2 bases lay in between. CDR3 coding DNA: TGTGCCAGCAGCCAACATAGCAATCAGCCCCAGCATTTT. It is translated as CASSQHSNQPQHF.

V is TRBV28 and J is TRBJ2-7, with D possibly being TRBD2 (7 bases). Germline values: CDR1 MDHEN, CDR2 SYDVKM. CDR3 length: 14 residues. V shed 7 bases and J shed 6 bases, with 19 bases lying between them. The CDR3 is CASKGGAWGREQYF. As DNA, the CDR3 is TGTGCCAGCAAAGGGGGGGCGTGGGGGCGCGAGCAGTACTTC.

The J gene is TRBJ2-2, the V gene TRBV2; 11 bases fit TRBD2. The germline CDR1 and CDR2 sequences are SNHLY and FYNNEI. The junction had 4 bases not matched to a gene; V was cut back by 4 bases and J by 6 bases. The CDR3 spans 15 residues. Here the CDR3 DNA reads TGTGCCAGCAGTGTACCTAGCGGGGGGCCCGGGGAGCTGTTTTTT. Translation gives CASSVPSGGPGELFF. The full variable domain, completed using reference TRBV2 and TRBJ2-2, is EPEVTQTPSHQVTQMGQEVILRCVPISNHLYFYWYRQILGQKVEFLVSFYNNEISEKSEIFDDQFSVERPDGSNFTLKIRSTKLEDSAMYFCASSVPSGGPGELFFGEGSRLTVL.

On this clone: The junction departs from the called germline gene at one end, perhaps through a read error. This sequence joins TRBV6-1 and TRBJ1-1; 9 bases are a match to TRBD1. The CDR3 spans 14 residues. CDR1 and CDR2 from the germline V gene are MNHNS and SASEGT. CDR3 protein: CASTIDRGDTEAFF. In nucleotides, the CDR3 is TGTGCCAGCACGATAGACAGGGGGGACACCGAAGCTTTCTTT.

The CDR3 nucleotides read TGTGCCAGCAGCTTAGCCCGGGACAGGGCTGGTTCAGGCGAGCAGTACTTC. Translation: CASSLARDRAGSGEQYF. The genes are TRBV7-9 and TRBJ2-7; 9 bases match TRBD1. This CDR3 region has 17 residues. The V gene's germline CDR1 is SEHNR and CDR2 FQNEAQ (reference sequence). After removal of 0 bases from V and 6 bases from J, the junction contained 12 bases not matched to a gene.

The chain has TRBV4-1 and TRBJ2-1; 8 bases map to TRBD2. The CDR3 runs 16 residues. Germline assignment: CDR1 MGHRA and CDR2 YSYEKL. V lost 1 base, J lost 1 base, and 3 bases stayed unmatched. CDR3 region: CASSQAAGGSYNEQFF. The CDR3 region has the DNA TGCGCCAGCAGCCAAGCGGCGGGGGGTTCCTACAATGAGCAGTTCTTC.

The genes are TRBV27 and TRBJ2-1; TRBD1 matches 7 bases. Germline CDR1 reads MNHEY; CDR2 reads SMNVEV (reference sequence). Trimming cost V 4 bases and J 2 bases; bases outside gene matches: 8. There are 16 residues in the CDR3. CDR3 loop: CASSSSGTDTYNEQFF. In nucleotides, the CDR3 is TGTGCCAGCAGTTCCTCCGGGACAGATACCTACAATGAGCAGTTCTTC.

The chain has TRBV29-1 and TRBJ2-7; 8 bases are a match to TRBD1. This CDR3 contains 14 residues. Germline V gene sequence: CDR1 SQVTM, CDR2 ANQGSEA. V was pared by 8 bases and J by 3 bases, with 12 bases of the junction left unmatched. This CDR3 reads CSIETTGVHYEQYF. The CDR3 nucleotides are TGCAGCATCGAGACGACAGGGGTTCACTACGAGCAGTACTTC.

This clone was observed once. The V call is TRBV2, the J call TRBJ2-1; TRBD1 agrees at 9 bases. There are 17 residues in the CDR3. V trimming: 6 bases; J trimming: 1 base; junction bases outside the gene matches: 10. Germline-derived CDR1 and CDR2 are SNHLY and FYNNEI. CDR3 amino acids: CASSRFTGGVSYNEQFF. As DNA, the CDR3 is TGTGCCAGCAGCCGCTTCACAGGGGGCGTTTCCTACAATGAGCAGTTCTTC.

This clone has only one observation. The rearrangement uses TRBV11-2 and TRBJ1-2, with 8 bases lining up with TRBD1. Germline CDR1 SGHAT, CDR2 FQNNGV. This CDR3 comprises 14 residues. V shed 8 bases, J shed 1 base, and the junction held 6 bases outside the gene matches. CDR3 loop: CASSGQAYNYGYTF. Here the CDR3 DNA reads TGTGCCAGCTCGGGACAGGCCTATAACTATGGCTACACCTTC.

The chain couples TRBV11-2 to TRBJ2-2; possibly TRBD2 for D (5 bases). CDR3 size: 12 residues. V gave up 9 bases and J gave up 4 bases, with 9 bases separating them. Germline lookup yields CDR1 SGHAT and CDR2 FQNNGV. The CDR3 is CASSRGTGELFF. The CDR3 DNA reads as TGTGCCAGTTCTCGGGGCACCGGGGAGCTGTTTTTT.

The chain couples TRBV27 to TRBJ1-1, with D tentatively TRBD1 (5 bases). Germline CDR1 is MNHEY and CDR2 is SMNVEV (reference sequence). The V end lost 4 bases, the J end lost 5 bases, and 17 bases lay between the germline ends. CDR3 length: 15 residues. CDR3: CASSSKTGVGTEAFF. The CDR3 DNA is TGTGCCAGCAGTTCCAAAACAGGAGTAGGGACTGAAGCTTTCTTT.

The rearrangement links TRBV7-2 to TRBJ1-1; no reliable D call. The length of the CDR3 is 14 residues. Per the germline V gene, CDR1 is SGHTA and CDR2 is FQGNSA. V was cut by 3 bases and J by 3 bases, with 11 bases left in between. The CDR3 loop reads CASSLGTTYTEAFF. The DNA of the CDR3 is TGTGCCAGCAGCTTGGGCACAACCTACACTGAAGCTTTCTTT.

This clone showed up just once. The rearrangement links TRBV6-1 to TRBJ1-5; 8 bases fit TRBD1. Per germline, CDR1 MNHNS and CDR2 SASEGT. This CDR3 has 15 amino acids. Unmatched junction bases numbered 8, after V lost 3 bases and J lost 7 bases. CDR3 bases: TGTGCCAGCAGTGACAGGACAGGGCGGGTGCAGCCCCAGCATTTT. It specifies CASSDRTGRVQPQHF.

The rearrangement links TRBV18 to TRBJ2-2, with 7 bases that match TRBD1. V was pared by 4 bases and J by 6 bases, with 2 bases of the junction left unmatched. The CDR3 covers 13 residues. Germline lookup yields CDR1 KGHSH and CDR2 LQKENI. CDR3 protein: CASSRQGPGELFF. In DNA, the CDR3 is TGTGCCAGCTCACGACAGGGTCCCGGGGAGCTGTTTTTT.

This chain links TRBV7-9 with TRBJ2-3, with D unresolved. CDR3 length: 15 amino acids. Trimming took 0 bases from V and 2 from J, leaving 9 bases between them. From germline, CDR1 is SEHNR and CDR2 FQNEAQ (reference sequence). CDR3 in DNA: TGTGCCAGCAGCTTAGCCCAGACTTACACAGATACGCAGTATTTT. This sequence encodes CASSLAQTYTDTQYF.

V usage is TRBV2 and J usage is TRBJ2-5; a weak D match, TRBD1 (6 bases). V was pared by 3 bases and J by 2 bases, with 25 bases between. The CDR3 sequence is 19 residues long. Germline V lookup: CDR1 SNHLY, CDR2 FYNNEI. DNA for the CDR3: TGTGCCAGCAGTGAGAACCCCTTTGGCCGGGACACCGATCAAGAGACCCAGTACTTC. This encodes CASSENPFGRDTDQETQYF.

The genes are TRBV19 and TRBJ1-5, with D unclear. Germline lookup yields CDR1 LNHDA and CDR2 SQIVND (reference sequence). This CDR3 is built from 15 residues. The V and J ends lost 2 bases and 5 bases respectively, with 13 bases between them. CDR3 sequence reads: CASSISPSAHQPQHF. The CDR3 DNA follows: TGTGCCAGTAGTATATCTCCCAGCGCACATCAGCCCCAGCATTTT.

This clone was seen once. Other DNA sequences in this specimen translate into the identical CDR3. J is TRBJ1-2 and V is TRBV9; 8 nucleotides agree with TRBD1. This CDR3 is built from 13 residues. The junction had 2 bases not matched to a gene; V was cut back by 3 bases and J by 4 bases. Germline CDR1 SGDLS, CDR2 YYNGEE. The CDR3 nucleotides are TGTGCCAGCAGCGCAGGGGGCGGCTATGGCTACACCTTC. Its translation: CASSAGGGYGYTF.

The chain couples TRBV2 to TRBJ1-4; 9 bases are a match to TRBD1. V was pared by 7 bases and J by 7 bases, with 7 bases of the junction left unmatched. Germline V CDR1 and CDR2: SNHLY, FYNNEI. The CDR3 runs 14 residues. CDR3 sequence (DNA): TGTGCCAGCATTCTCCGACAGGGGGGTGAAAAACTGTTTTTT. Translating gives CASILRQGGEKLFF.

This clone has a single count. The chain employs TRBV19 and TRBJ1-5, with D uncertain. The CDR3 has 16 amino acids. Germline-derived CDR1 and CDR2 are LNHDA and SQIVND (reference sequence). The germline V and J ends were trimmed by 0 bases and 7 bases, with 16 bases remaining between them. The CDR3 sequence is CASSIDWREGFQPQHF. The CDR3 coding sequence is TGTGCCAGTAGTATAGATTGGAGGGAGGGTTTCCAGCCCCAGCATTTT.

The CDR3 sequence is CASSGGQGNEKLFF. CDR3 bases: TGTGCCAGCAGCGGCGGACAGGGTAATGAAAAACTGTTTTTT. V and J are TRBV5-6 and TRBJ1-4, with 8 bases aligning to TRBD1. The V gene's germline CDR1 is SGHDT and CDR2 YYEEEE. The CDR3 runs 14 residues. After removal of 4 bases from V and 4 bases from J, the junction contained 3 bases not matched to a gene.